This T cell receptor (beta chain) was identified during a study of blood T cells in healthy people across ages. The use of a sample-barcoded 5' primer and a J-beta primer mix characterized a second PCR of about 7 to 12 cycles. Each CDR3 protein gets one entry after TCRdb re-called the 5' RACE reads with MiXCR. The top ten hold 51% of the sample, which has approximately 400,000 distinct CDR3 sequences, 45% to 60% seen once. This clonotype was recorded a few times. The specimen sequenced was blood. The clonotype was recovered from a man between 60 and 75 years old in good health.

Here the CDR3 DNA reads TGCAGTGCTTGGACAGGCTCCTACGAGCAGTACTTC. It is translated as CSAWTGSYEQYF. The rearrangement uses TRBV20-1 and TRBJ2-7; 7 bases are shared with TRBD1. Per germline, CDR1 DFQATT and CDR2 SNEGSKA (reference sequence). V shed 5 bases and J 0 bases; nucleotides not matched to a gene: 1. The CDR3 extends over 12 amino acids.